The clone carrying this TCR beta chain was seen at least ten times. Its specificity is not known. Alongside a J-beta primer mix, a sample-barcoded 5' primer served in a second PCR lasting 7 to 11 cycles. A single record per CDR3 protein comes from TCRdb applying MiXCR to the 5' RACE reads. Among roughly 1.7 million distinct CDR3 sequences listed, roughly 32% were seen once. This entry comes from a study of blood T cells in healthy people across ages. Study observations and caveats: Diversity estimates from one million T cells were considered underestimates.

The CDR3 contains 13 residues. Deletions cut 2 bases from V and 5 bases from J, with 9 bases between. Germline assignment: CDR1 SGHDT and CDR2 YYEEEE. Donors each provided 7.5 to 10 milliliters of peripheral blood. Sequences were obtained from blood. The clonotype originates from a woman in her thirties in good health. This chain joins TRBV5-6 and TRBJ2-3, with D possibly matching TRBD1 (6 bases). Here the CDR3 reads CASSFVGQDTQYF. CDR3 sequence (DNA): TGTGCCAGCAGCTTCGTGGGACAAGATACGCAGTATTTT.